The sequence of this T cell receptor beta chain was determined in a study of blood T cell repertoires in COVID-19. Turning to the study itself: Acute and convalescent COVID-19 samples came from the United States, Italy and Spain. The analysed material was cDNA or gDNA that came from T cells, B-cell-depleted T cells, or PBMCs.

Trimming cost V 0 bases and J 4 bases, with 4 bases left between them. Germline V gene data show CDR1 as LGHNA and CDR2 as YNFKEQ. This CDR3 is 12 amino acids long. This clone was counted between two and nine times. Authors' processing steps: Amplification with reference gene primers provided the estimates of nucleated cell counts. Using immunoSEQ multiplex PCR, the repertoire was profiled, and TCRdb retains in-frame clones only, with some absent. V, J and clone size derive from that table, while D and trimming were established from the DNA sequence. The profile covers tens of thousands of clones, with approximately 77% appearing a single time and around 16% taken by the ten largest.

Sequences were obtained from peripheral blood. The J gene is TRBJ2-7, the V gene TRBV4-2; D is unclear. This clonotype was sampled from a human donor in a cohort sampled during active COVID-19. The CDR3 coding sequence is TGTGCCAGCAGCCAAGACGCGTACGAGCAGTACTTC. It codes for CASSQDAYEQYF.